The clone carrying this TCR beta chain showed up just a few times. Its antigen is currently unknown. Trimming pared 5 bases from V and 4 bases from J, leaving 14 bases between. The CDR3 length is 15 residues. CDR1 is SGHAT, CDR2 FQNNGV, per germline. The entry originates in a study of early T cells in non-severe SARS-CoV-2 infection. Individual cDNA molecules received unique molecular identifiers. TCRdb re-analysed the 5' RACE reads in MiXCR, keeping a single row per CDR3 protein. The sample has around 70,000 distinct CDR3 sequences, 8% to 10% seen once; the top ten hold roughly a sixth. Study results and caveats: Anti-spike CD8 responses were favored in VDJdb matching, and private and CD4 specificities were missed.

This TCR came from an adult who was a healthcare worker with PCR-confirmed SARS-CoV-2 infection or an uninfected control (not recorded which). The chain uses TRBV11-2 and TRBJ2-2; perhaps TRBD2 as D (5 bases). Sequenced material: whole blood, taken at baseline. CDR3 residues: CASSLARIRTGELFF. CDR3 DNA sequence: TGTGCCAGCAGCCTAGCTAGGATCCGCACCGGGGAGCTGTTTTTT.